A single sample is the source of the 3 T cell receptor beta chains below, sequenced in a study of a mutant IDH1 vaccine in newly diagnosed glioma. Time point meaning: baseline, week 1 (first vaccination visit). The treatment here: pre-vaccination baseline after standard-of-care therapy. Clones were sequenced by immunoSEQ multiplex PCR, and TCRdb holds only the in-frame ones, with some missing. The sample holds some 70,000 clones, 60% to 85% seen once. The source material was PBMCs, sampled from a glioma patient treated with radiotherapy, temozolomide or both. Every receptor here comes from a man aged 50 or older with glioma.

This clone came up a few times. The chain employs TRBV9 and TRBJ1-1; D is ambiguous. V gave up 1 base and J gave up 5 bases, with 12 bases separating them. Germline assignment: CDR1 SGDLS and CDR2 YYNGEE. There are 14 residues in the CDR3. The CDR3 protein is CASSVQGGGTEAFF. The CDR3 nucleotides read TGTGCCAGCAGCGTACAAGGCGGTGGGACTGAAGCTTTCTTT.

This sequence joins TRBV4-1 and TRBJ2-5; D gene uncertain. V lost 6 bases and J lost 2, with 13 bases in between. The CDR3 is 14 amino acids. Per germline, CDR1 MGHRA and CDR2 YSYEKL. CDR3 coding DNA: TGCGCCAGCAGTAAAGGGCCAAGTCAAGAGACCCAGTACTTC. Translating it yields CASSKGPSQETQYF.

The rearrangement uses TRBV28 and TRBJ1-5; the D is unclear. V was cut by 5 bases and J by 4 bases, with 9 bases left in between. Germline assignment: CDR1 MDHEN and CDR2 SYDVKM. CDR3 length equals 13 residues. The CDR3 region is CASSPFLNQPQHF. CDR3 DNA sequence: TGTGCCAGCAGTCCCTTTCTGAATCAGCCCCAGCATTTT.